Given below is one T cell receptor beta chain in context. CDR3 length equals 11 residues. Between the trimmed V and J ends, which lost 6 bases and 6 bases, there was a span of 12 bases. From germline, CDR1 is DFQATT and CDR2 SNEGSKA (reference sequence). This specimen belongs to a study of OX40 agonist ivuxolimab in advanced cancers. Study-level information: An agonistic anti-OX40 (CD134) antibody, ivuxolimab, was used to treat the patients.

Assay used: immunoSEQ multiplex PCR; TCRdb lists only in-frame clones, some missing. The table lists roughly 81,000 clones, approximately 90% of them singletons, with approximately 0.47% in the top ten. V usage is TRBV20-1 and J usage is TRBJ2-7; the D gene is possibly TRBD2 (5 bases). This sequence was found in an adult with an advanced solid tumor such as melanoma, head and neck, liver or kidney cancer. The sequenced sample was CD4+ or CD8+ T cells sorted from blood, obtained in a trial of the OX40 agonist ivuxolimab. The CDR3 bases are TGCAGTGCCGGGGTCGGGTTCGAGCAGTACTTC. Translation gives CSAGVGFEQYF.